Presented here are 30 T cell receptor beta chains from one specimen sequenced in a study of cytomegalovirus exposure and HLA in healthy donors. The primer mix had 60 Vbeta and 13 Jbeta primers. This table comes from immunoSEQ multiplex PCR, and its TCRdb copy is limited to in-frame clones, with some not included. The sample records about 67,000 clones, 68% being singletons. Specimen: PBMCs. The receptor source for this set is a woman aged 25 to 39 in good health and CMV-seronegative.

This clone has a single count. CDR3 coding DNA: TGTGCCAGCAGTGGGCGGGGATGGGGCACAGATACGCAGTATTTT. Its translation is CASSGRGWGTDTQYF. The J gene is TRBJ2-3, the V gene TRBV19; a weak D match, TRBD2 (6 bases). Looked up from germline, CDR1 is LNHDA and CDR2 is SQIVND (reference sequence). This CDR3 contains 15 residues. Trimming removed 9 bases at V and 1 base at J, with 17 bases between. Filled out from reference TRBV19 and TRBJ2-3, the complete variable domain reads DGGITQSPKYLFRKEGQNVTLSCEQNLNHDAMYWYRQDPGQGLRLIYYSQIVNDFQKGDIAEGYSVSREKKESFPLTVTSAQKNPTAFYLCASSGRGWGTDTQYFGPGTRLTVL.

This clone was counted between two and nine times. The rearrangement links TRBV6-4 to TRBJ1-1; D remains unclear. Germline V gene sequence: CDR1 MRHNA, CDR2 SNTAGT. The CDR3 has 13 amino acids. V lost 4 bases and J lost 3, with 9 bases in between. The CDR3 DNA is TGTGCCAGCAGTGTTTCGAGGGACACTGAAGCTTTCTTT. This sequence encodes CASSVSRDTEAFF.

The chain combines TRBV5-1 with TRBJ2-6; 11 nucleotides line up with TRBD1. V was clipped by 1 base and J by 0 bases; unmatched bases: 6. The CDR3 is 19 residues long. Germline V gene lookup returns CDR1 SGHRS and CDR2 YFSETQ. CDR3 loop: CASSLYLGTGGSGANVLTF. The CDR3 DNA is TGCGCCAGCAGCTTGTACCTGGGGACAGGGGGCTCTGGGGCCAACGTCCTGACTTTC.

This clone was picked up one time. The CDR3 protein is CASRGARTVKGNQPQHF. The DNA of the CDR3 is TGTGCCAGCAGGGGGGCGAGAACAGTAAAAGGCAATCAGCCCCAGCATTTT. The rearrangement uses TRBV6-4 and TRBJ1-5; perhaps TRBD1 as D (6 bases). The germline V gene has CDR1 MRHNA and CDR2 SNTAGT. The CDR3 contains 17 residues. V was clipped by 6 bases and J by 2 bases, with 20 bases between them.

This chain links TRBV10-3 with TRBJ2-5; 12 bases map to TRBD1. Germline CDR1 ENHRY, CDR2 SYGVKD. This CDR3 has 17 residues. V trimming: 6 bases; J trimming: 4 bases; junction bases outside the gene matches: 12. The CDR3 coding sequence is TGTGCCATCAGCCGGGACAGGGGGCTCGGGGGGCGAGAGACCCAGTACTTC. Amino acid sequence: CAISRDRGLGGRETQYF.

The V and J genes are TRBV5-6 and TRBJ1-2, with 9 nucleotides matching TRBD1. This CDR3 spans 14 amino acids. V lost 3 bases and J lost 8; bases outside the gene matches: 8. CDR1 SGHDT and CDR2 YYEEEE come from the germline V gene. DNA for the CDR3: TGTGCCAGCAGCTACGAGGACAGGGGAGAGGGCTACACCTTC. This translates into CASSYEDRGEGYTF.

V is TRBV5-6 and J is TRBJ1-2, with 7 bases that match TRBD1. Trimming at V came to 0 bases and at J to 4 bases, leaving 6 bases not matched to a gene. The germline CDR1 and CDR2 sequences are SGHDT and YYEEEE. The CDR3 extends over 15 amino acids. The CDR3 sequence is CASSLDRGLSYGYTF. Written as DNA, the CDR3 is TGTGCCAGCAGCTTGGACAGGGGCCTCTCCTATGGCTACACCTTC.

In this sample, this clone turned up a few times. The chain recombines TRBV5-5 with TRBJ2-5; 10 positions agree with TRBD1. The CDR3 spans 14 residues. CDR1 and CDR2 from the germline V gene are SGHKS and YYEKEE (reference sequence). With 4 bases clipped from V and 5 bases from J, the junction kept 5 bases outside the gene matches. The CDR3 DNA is TGTGCCAGCAGCAGACAGGGGGCGGTGGAGACCCAGTACTTC. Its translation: CASSRQGAVETQYF.

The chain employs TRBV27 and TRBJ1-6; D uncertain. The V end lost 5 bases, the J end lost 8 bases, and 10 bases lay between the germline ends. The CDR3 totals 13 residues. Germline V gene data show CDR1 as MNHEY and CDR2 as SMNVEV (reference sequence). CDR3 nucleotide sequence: TGTGCCAGCAGTGCCCGGGAATATTCACCCCTCCACTTT. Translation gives CASSAREYSPLHF.

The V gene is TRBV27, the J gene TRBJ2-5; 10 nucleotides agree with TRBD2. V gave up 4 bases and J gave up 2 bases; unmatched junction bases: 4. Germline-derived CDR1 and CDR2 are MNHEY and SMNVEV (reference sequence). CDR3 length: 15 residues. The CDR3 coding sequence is TGTGCCAGCAGTTCGGCTAGCGGGGGTCAAGAGACCCAGTACTTC. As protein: CASSSASGGQETQYF.

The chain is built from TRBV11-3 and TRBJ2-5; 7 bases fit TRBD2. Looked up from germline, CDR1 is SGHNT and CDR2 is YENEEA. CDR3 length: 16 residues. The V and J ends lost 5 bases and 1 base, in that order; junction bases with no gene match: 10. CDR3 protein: CASSRARLATQETQYF. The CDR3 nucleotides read TGTGCCAGCAGCCGGGCCCGACTAGCCACCCAAGAGACCCAGTACTTC.

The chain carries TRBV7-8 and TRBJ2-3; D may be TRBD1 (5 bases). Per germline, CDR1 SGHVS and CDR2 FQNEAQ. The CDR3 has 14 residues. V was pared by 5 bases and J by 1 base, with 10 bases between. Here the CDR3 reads CASSLDTRTDTQYF. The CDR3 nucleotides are TGTGCCAGCAGCCTGGACACTCGCACAGATACGCAGTATTTT.

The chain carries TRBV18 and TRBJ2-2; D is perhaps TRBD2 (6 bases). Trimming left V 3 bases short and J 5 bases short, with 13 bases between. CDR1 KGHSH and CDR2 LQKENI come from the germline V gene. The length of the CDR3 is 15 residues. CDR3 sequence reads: CASSPGLDETGELFF. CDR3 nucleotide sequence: TGTGCCAGCTCACCGGGACTCGACGAAACCGGGGAGCTGTTTTTT.

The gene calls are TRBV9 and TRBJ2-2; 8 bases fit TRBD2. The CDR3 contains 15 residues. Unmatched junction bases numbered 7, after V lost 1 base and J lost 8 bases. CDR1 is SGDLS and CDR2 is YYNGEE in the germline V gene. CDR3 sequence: CASSVRSGGGGELFF. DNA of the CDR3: TGTGCCAGCAGCGTAAGAAGCGGGGGTGGAGGGGAGCTGTTTTTT.

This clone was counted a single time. The CDR3 nucleotides read TGTGCCAGCTCACCGTCCAGGGATAATTCACCCCTCCACTTT. As protein: CASSPSRDNSPLHF. The chain is built from TRBV18 and TRBJ1-6; D possibly corresponds to TRBD1 (5 bases). CDR1 is KGHSH and CDR2 is LQKENI in the germline V gene. The CDR3 contains 14 residues. The V gene lost 3 bases and the J gene lost 5 bases, with 8 bases spanning the gap.

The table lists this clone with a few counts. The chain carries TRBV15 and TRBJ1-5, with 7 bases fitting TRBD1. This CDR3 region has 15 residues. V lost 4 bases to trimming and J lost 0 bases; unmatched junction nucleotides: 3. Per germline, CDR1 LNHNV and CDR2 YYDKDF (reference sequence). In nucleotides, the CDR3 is TGTGCCACCAGCACCGGACAGGTTAGCAATCAGCCCCAGCATTTT. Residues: CATSTGQVSNQPQHF. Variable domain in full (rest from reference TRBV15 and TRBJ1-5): DAMVIQNPRYQVTQFGKPVTLSCSQTLNHNVMYWYQQKSSQAPKLLFHYYDKDFNNEADTPDNFQSRRPNTSFCFLDIRSPGLGDTAMYLCATSTGQVSNQPQHFGDGTRLSIL.

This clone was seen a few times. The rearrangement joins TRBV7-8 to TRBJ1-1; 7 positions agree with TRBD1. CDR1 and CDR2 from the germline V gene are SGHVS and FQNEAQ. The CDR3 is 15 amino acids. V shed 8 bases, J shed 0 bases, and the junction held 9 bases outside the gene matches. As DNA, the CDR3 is TGTGCCAGCGCCAACAGGGGAGGCATGAACACTGAAGCTTTCTTT. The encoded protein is CASANRGGMNTEAFF. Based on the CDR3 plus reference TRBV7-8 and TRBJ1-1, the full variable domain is GAGVSQSPRYKVAKRGQDVALRCDPISGHVSLFWYQQALGQGPEFLTYFQNEAQLDKSGLPSDRFFAERPEGSVSTLKIQRTQQEDSAVYLCASANRGGMNTEAFFGQGTRLTVV.

Here the CDR3 reads CAWSPTGVEQFF. The CDR3 bases are TGTGCCTGGAGCCCTACAGGGGTTGAGCAGTTCTTC. This rearrangement joins TRBV30 to TRBJ2-1; 7 positions match TRBD1. CDR1 and CDR2 from the germline V gene are GTSNPN and SVGIG (reference sequence). The length of the CDR3 is 12 residues. Trimming cost V 3 bases and J 9 bases; bases outside gene matches: 5.

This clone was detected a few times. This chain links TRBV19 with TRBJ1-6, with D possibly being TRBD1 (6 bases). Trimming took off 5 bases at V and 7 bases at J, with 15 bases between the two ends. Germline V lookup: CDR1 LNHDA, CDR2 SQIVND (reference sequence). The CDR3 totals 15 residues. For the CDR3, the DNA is TGTGCCAGTAGTCCCACAGGGAAGTTAAATTCACCCCTCCACTTT. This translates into CASSPTGKLNSPLHF.

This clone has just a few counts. The CDR3 sequence is CASSLEFSNQPQHF. The CDR3 DNA reads as TGTGCCAGCAGCTTAGAGTTTAGCAATCAGCCCCAGCATTTT. The chain has TRBV5-4 and TRBJ1-5; D is undetermined. With 2 bases removed from V and 0 bases from J, the gap between germline ends came to 6 bases. The CDR3 loop spans 14 amino acids. Germline CDR1 reads SGHNT; CDR2 reads YYREEE (reference sequence).

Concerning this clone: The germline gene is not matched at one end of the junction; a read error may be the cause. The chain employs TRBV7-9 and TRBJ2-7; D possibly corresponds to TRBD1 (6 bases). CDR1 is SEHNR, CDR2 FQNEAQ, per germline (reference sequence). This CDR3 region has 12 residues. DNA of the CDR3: TGTTCCAGCAGAGAAACAGGGAGCGAGCAGTACTTC. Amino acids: CSSRETGSEQYF.

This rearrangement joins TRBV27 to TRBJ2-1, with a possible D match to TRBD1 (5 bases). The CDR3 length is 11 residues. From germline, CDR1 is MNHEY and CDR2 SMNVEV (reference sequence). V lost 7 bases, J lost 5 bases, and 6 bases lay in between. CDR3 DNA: TGTGCCAGCAAGACAGACAATGAGCAGTTCTTC. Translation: CASKTDNEQFF.

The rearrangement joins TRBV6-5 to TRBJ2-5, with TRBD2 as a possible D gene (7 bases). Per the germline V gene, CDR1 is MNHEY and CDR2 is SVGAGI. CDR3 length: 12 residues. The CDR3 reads CAAGAQQETQYF. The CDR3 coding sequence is TGTGCGGCGGGGGCCCAACAAGAGACCCAGTACTTC.

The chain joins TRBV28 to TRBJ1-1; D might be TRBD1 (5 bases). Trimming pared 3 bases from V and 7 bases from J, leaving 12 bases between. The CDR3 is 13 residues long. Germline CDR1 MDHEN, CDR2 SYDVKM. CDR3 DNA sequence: TGTGCCAGCAGTTTGGGGCAGGACGGTGAAGCTTTCTTT. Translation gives CASSLGQDGEAFF.

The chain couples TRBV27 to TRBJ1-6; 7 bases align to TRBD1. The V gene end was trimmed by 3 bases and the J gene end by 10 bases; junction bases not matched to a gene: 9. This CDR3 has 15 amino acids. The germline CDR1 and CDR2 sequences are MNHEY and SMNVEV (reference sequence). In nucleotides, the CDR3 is TGTGCCAGCAGTTTCCGGACAGGAACGAACTCACCCCTCCACTTT. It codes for CASSFRTGTNSPLHF.

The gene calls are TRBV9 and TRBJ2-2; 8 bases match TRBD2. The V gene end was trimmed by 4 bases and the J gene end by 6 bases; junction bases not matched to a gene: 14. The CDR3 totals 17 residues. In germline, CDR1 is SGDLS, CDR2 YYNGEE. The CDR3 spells CASSTQPGLGNPGELFF. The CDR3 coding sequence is TGTGCCAGCAGCACCCAACCGGGACTAGGAAATCCCGGGGAGCTGTTTTTT.

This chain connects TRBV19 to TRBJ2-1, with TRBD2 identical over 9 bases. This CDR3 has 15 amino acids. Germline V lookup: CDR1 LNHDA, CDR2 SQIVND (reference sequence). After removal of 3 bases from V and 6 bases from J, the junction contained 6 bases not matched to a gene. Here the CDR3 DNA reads TGTGCCAGTAGTATGCTAGGCGGGGGGGCCAATGAGCAGTTCTTC. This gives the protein CASSMLGGGANEQFF.

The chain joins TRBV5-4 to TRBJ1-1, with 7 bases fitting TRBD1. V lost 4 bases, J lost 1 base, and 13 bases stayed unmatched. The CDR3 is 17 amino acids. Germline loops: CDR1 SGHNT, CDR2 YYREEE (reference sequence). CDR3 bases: TGTGCCAGCAGCCTTCCTAACCGGGGACAGTCGAACACTGAAGCTTTCTTT. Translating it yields CASSLPNRGQSNTEAFF.

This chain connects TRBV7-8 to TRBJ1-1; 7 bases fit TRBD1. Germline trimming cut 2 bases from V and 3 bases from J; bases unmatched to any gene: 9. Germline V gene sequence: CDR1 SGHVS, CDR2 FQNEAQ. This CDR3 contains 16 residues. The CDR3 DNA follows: TGTGCCAGCAGCTTAACTCACAGGGGAGCCCACACTGAAGCTTTCTTT. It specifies CASSLTHRGAHTEAFF.

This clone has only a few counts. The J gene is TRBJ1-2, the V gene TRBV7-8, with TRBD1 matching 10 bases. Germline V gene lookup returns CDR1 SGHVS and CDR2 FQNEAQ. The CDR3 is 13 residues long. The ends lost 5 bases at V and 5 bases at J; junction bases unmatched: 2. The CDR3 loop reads CASSPDRGYGYTF. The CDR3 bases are TGTGCCAGCAGCCCGGACAGGGGGTATGGCTACACCTTC.